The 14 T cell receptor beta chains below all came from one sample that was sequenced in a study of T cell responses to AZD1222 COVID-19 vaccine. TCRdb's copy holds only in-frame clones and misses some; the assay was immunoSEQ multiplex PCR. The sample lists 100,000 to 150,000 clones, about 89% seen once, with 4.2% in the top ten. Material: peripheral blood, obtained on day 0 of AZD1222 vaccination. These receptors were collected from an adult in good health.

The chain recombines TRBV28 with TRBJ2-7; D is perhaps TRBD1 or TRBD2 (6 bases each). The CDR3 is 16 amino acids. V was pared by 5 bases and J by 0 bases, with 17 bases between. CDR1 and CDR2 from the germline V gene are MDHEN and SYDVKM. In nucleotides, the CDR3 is TGTGCCAGCAGTGACCTATCGGGGGCGGGCTCCTACGAGCAGTACTTC. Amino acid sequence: CASSDLSGAGSYEQYF.

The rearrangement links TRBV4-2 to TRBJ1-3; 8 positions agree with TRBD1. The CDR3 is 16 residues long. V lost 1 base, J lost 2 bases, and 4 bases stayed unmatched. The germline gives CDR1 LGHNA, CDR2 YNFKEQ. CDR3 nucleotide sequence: TGTGCCAGCAGCCAAGCCTGGACAGGGACTGGAAACACCATATATTTT. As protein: CASSQAWTGTGNTIYF.

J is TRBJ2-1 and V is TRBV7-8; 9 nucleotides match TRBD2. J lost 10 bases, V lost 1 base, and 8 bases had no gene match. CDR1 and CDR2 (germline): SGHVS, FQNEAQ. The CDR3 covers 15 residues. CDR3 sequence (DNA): TGTGCCAGCAGCTTAGGATTGCGGGAGGGAGGAGAGCAGTTCTTC. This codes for CASSLGLREGGEQFF. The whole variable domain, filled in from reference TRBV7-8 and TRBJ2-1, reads GAGVSQSPRYKVAKRGQDVALRCDPISGHVSLFWYQQALGQGPEFLTYFQNEAQLDKSGLPSDRFFAERPEGSVSTLKIQRTQQEDSAVYLCASSLGLREGGEQFFGPGTRLTVL.

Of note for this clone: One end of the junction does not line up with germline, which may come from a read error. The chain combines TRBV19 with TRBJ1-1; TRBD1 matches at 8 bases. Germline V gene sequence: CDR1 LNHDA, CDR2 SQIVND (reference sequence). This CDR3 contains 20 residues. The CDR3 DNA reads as TGTGCCAGAAGTAGTTCCCCGCCCCGGACAGGGAGGATGGGGAACACTGAAGCTTTCTTT. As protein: CARSSSPPRTGRMGNTEAFF.

This CDR3 reads CAWSNRGTQYF. The CDR3 DNA reads TGTGCCTGGAGTAATCGGGGGACGCAGTATTTT. The V call is TRBV30, the J call TRBJ2-3; the D gene is possibly TRBD2 (6 bases). V was trimmed by 2 bases and J by 9 bases, leaving 9 bases between them. Germline CDR1 and CDR2: GTSNPN and SVGIG (reference sequence). CDR3 length equals 11 residues.

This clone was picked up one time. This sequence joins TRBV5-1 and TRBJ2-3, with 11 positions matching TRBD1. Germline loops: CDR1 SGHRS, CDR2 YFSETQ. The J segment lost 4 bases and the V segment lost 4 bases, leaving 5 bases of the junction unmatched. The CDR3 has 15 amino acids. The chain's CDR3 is CASSRGQGVADTQYF. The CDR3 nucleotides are TGCGCCAGCAGCAGGGGACAGGGGGTCGCAGATACGCAGTATTTT.

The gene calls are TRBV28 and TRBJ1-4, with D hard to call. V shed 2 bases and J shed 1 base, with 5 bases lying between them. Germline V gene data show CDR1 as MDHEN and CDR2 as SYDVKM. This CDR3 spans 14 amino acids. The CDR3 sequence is CASSLGITNEKLFF. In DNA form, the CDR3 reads TGTGCCAGCAGTTTAGGAATAACTAATGAAAAACTGTTTTTT.

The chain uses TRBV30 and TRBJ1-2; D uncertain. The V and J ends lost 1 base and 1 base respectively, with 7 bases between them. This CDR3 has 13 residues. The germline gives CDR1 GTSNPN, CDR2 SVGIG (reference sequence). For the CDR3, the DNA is TGTGCCTGGAGTGCGGGCTTTAACTATGGCTACACCTTC. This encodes CAWSAGFNYGYTF.

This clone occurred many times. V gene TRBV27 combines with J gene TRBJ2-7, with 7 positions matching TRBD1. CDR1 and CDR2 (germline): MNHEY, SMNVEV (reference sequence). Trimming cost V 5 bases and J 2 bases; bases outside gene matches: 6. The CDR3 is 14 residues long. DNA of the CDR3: TGTGCCAGCAGTGCCCAAGGACAGGCCTACGAGCAGTACTTC. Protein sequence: CASSAQGQAYEQYF.

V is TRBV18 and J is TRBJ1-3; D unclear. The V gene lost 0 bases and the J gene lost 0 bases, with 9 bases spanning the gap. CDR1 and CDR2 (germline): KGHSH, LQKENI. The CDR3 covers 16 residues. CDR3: CASSPPTKDSGNTIYF. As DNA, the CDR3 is TGTGCCAGCTCACCACCTACGAAGGACTCTGGAAACACCATATATTTT.

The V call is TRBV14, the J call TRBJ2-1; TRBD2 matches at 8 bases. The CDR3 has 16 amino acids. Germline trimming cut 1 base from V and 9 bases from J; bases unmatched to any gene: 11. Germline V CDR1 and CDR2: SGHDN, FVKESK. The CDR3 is CASSQVSGTRSREQFF. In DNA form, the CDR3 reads TGTGCCAGCAGCCAAGTTTCGGGGACTAGGAGTCGTGAGCAGTTCTTC.

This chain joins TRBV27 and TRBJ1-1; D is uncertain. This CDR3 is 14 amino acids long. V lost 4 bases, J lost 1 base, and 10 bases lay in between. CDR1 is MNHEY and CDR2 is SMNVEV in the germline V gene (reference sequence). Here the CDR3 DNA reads TGTGCCAGCAGTTCCTCATGGGGGAACACTGAAGCTTTCTTT. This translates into CASSSSWGNTEAFF.

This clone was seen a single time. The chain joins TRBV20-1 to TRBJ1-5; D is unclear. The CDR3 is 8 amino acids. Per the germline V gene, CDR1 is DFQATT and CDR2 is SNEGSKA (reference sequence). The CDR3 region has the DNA TGCAGGAATCAGCCCCAGCATTTT. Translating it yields CRNQPQHF.

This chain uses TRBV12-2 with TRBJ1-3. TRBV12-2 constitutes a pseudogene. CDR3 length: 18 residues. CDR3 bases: TGTGCAAGTCGCCAAGAGACCTCCGGCGAGAAATCTGGAAACACCATATATTTT. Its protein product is CASRQETSGEKSGNTIYF.